This T cell receptor (beta chain) was identified during a study of cytomegalovirus exposure and HLA in healthy donors. General study points: Later analysis associated a missense DCLRE1C variant with TCR beta V- and J-gene trimming. Cytomegalovirus association was listed for roughly 160 TCR beta chains.

Germline CDR1 and CDR2: MDHEN and SYDVKM. V was pared by 6 bases and J by 6 bases, with 12 bases of the junction left unmatched. This CDR3 has 15 amino acids. Of note for this clone: The antigen is unknown.

The PCR employed 60 Vbeta primers together with 13 Jbeta primers. Profiled with immunoSEQ multiplex PCR; TCRdb holds only in-frame clones, not every one. In the table there are about 110,000 clones, roughly 78% of which are singletons. The V gene is TRBV28, the J gene TRBJ2-7; 9 positions agree with TRBD1. Sequencing was performed on PBMCs. This clonotype was obtained from a woman in her 30s in good health and CMV-seronegative. The CDR3 loop is CASRLWGQGMGEQYF. The CDR3 DNA reads as TGTGCCAGCAGACTTTGGGGACAGGGTATGGGCGAGCAGTACTTC.